A selection of T cell receptor beta chains follows, all from one sample in a study of blood T cell repertoires in COVID-19. Libraries were prepared by immunoSEQ multiplex PCR; TCRdb keeps only in-frame clonotypes and omits some of them. Altogether tens of thousands of clones are present, approximately 78% being singletons, with the ten largest covering roughly 14%. The sample was peripheral blood. The receptors come from a human donor with acute or convalescent COVID-19. The donor label of this sample is uncertain. The CDR3 runs from the conserved cysteine through the conserved F or W. Fields, in order: clone size, V gene, J gene, D gene, CDR3 protein, CDR3 DNA. The D gene is left open where the match is weak. The size field is filled for only some rows; it gives once, few, many or a size class.

>-|TRBV30|TRBJ1-2|-
CAWSEGQRYTF
TGTGCCTGGAGTGAGGGGCAGCGCTACACCTTC
>-|TRBV6-1|TRBJ1-2|TRBD1
CASSEALGQGGVGYTF
TGTGCCAGCAGTGAAGCGCTGGGACAGGGAGGAGTAGGCTACACCTTC
>once|TRBV19|TRBJ1-5|TRBD1
CASSIVGGTGVSQPQHF
TGTGCCAGTAGTATAGTGGGCGGGACAGGGGTAAGTCAGCCCCAGCATTTT
>-|TRBV6-6|TRBJ2-7|-
CASSYSSGHSYEQYF
TGTGCCAGCAGTTACTCGAGCGGGCACTCCTACGAGCAGTACTTC
>-|TRBV5-8|TRBJ1-1|-
CASRLKGGTEAFF
TGTGCCAGCAGGTTAAAGGGAGGGACTGAAGCTTTCTTT
>few|TRBV5-4|TRBJ2-1|TRBD2
CASSPISSGANEQFF
TGTGCCAGCAGCCCCATCTCTAGCGGGGCGAATGAGCAGTTCTTC
>-|TRBV24-1|TRBJ2-3|-
CATSEATRTDTQYF
TGTGCCACCAGTGAGGCCACCCGCACAGATACGCAGTATTTT
>-|TRBV18|TRBJ1-1|TRBD1
CASVRQGGNTEAFF
TGTGCCAGCGTACGACAGGGAGGGAACACTGAAGCTTTCTTT
>-|TRBV7-2|TRBJ2-5|-
CATVAGSQETQYF
TGTGCCACCGTTGCAGGATCGCAAGAGACCCAGTACTTC
>-|TRBV25-1|TRBJ2-1|-
CASSEHGIPTGNEQFF
TGTGCCAGCAGTGAGCACGGGATACCCACGGGGAATGAGCAGTTCTTC
>-|TRBV20-1|TRBJ1-1|-
CSAGDFAEAFF
TGCAGTGCAGGGGACTTTGCTGAAGCTTTCTTT
>-|TRBV19|TRBJ1-1|-
CASSSQVNTEAFF
TGTGCCAGTAGTTCACAGGTGAACACTGAAGCTTTCTTT
>-|TRBV5-4|TRBJ2-3|-
CASSLGVTSTDTQYF
TGTGCCAGCAGCTTGGGCGTAACTAGCACAGATACGCAGTATTTT
>-|TRBV6-5|TRBJ1-5|-
CASSYGPPREWPQHF
TGTGCCAGCAGTTATGGTCCGCCCCGGGAGTGGCCCCAGCATTTT
>-|TRBV7-8|TRBJ1-6|-
CASSLALMNSPLHF
TGTGCCAGCAGCTTAGCACTAATGAATTCACCCCTCCACTTT
>-|TRBV28|TRBJ1-2|TRBD1
CASSSGQDYGYTF
TGTGCCAGCAGTTCCGGACAGGATTATGGCTACACCTTC
>-|TRBV7-3|TRBJ2-2|-
CASSLGPGAGELFF
TGTGCCAGCAGCTTAGGCCCAGGGGCCGGGGAGCTGTTTTTT
>-|TRBV30|TRBJ1-1|-
CAWSTGSYTEAFF
TGTGCCTGGAGTACAGGCTCCTACACTGAAGCTTTCTTT
>-|TRBV6-5|TRBJ1-5|TRBD1
CASSSGTGPNQPQHF
TGTGCCAGCAGTTCCGGGACAGGGCCCAATCAGCCCCAGCATTTT
>-|TRBV5-1|TRBJ1-1|-
CASSPQENTEAFF
TGCGCCAGCAGCCCTCAGGAGAACACTGAAGCTTTCTTT
>-|TRBV28|TRBJ2-3|-
CASSWLTGTHSTDTQYF
TGTGCCAGCAGTTGGTTGACAGGGACTCATTCCACAGATACGCAGTATTTT
>once|TRBV12-3/TRBV12-4|TRBJ1-2|-
CASSSWGRYTF
TGTGCCAGCAGCTCCTGGGGCCGCTACACCTTC
>-|TRBV5-4|TRBJ2-1|-
CASSPLPLANEQFF
TGTGCCAGCAGCCCGTTACCCTTAGCCAATGAGCAGTTCTTC
>-|TRBV5-4|TRBJ2-2|TRBD2
CASSSKAGGLTGELFF
TGTGCCAGCAGCTCCAAAGCGGGAGGGCTCACCGGGGAGCTGTTTTTT
>-|TRBV6-5|TRBJ1-3|-
CASTEYSGNTIYF
TGTGCCAGTACAGAATACTCTGGAAACACCATATATTTT
>few|TRBV19|TRBJ2-1|-
CASSMLASEQFF
TGTGCCAGTAGTATGTTAGCGTCTGAGCAGTTCTTC
>-|TRBV6-5|TRBJ2-5|-
CASRYGGEETQYF
TGTGCCAGCAGGTATGGAGGGGAAGAGACCCAGTACTTC
>-|TRBV2|TRBJ2-1|-
CASTRMAGYNEQFF
TGTGCCAGCACCCGAATGGCGGGATACAATGAGCAGTTCTTC
>-|TRBV5-1|TRBJ2-1|-
CASSFEQGYEQFF
TGCGCCAGCAGCTTCGAACAGGGTTATGAGCAGTTCTTC
>-|TRBV6-2/TRBV6-3|TRBJ2-1|TRBD2
CASSPGLAGVNEQFF
TGTGCCAGCAGTCCGGGGCTAGCGGGAGTGAATGAGCAGTTCTTC
>-|TRBV30|TRBJ2-7|TRBD1
CACIGGHRGSGLDEQYF
TGTGCCTGCATAGGCGGGCACAGGGGGTCTGGATTGGACGAGCAGTACTTC
>-|TRBV18|TRBJ2-7|TRBD1
CASSPPGTGEYEQYF
TGTGCCAGCTCACCACCGGGGACAGGGGAATACGAGCAGTACTTC
>-|TRBV5-5|TRBJ2-1|TRBD1
CASSRGQGVDNEQFF
TGTGCCAGCAGTCGAGGACAGGGGGTCGACAATGAGCAGTTCTTC
>-|TRBV3-1/TRBV3-2|TRBJ2-2|TRBD2
CASSRTSANTGELFF
TGTGCCAGCAGCCGGACTAGCGCTAACACCGGGGAGCTGTTTTTT
>few|TRBV5-1|TRBJ1-1|-
CASSLLGGGPATNTEAFF
TGCGCCAGCAGCCTCCTTGGGGGGGGCCCTGCAACGAACACTGAAGCTTTCTTT
>-|TRBV10-2|TRBJ2-4|-
CASTRTEGSIQYF
TGCGCCAGCACCAGGACGGAGGGTAGCATTCAGTACTTC
>-|TRBV19|TRBJ1-1|TRBD1
CASSILLYRGNTEAFF
TGTGCCAGTAGTATACTTCTTTACAGGGGGAACACTGAAGCTTTCTTT
>-|TRBV12-5|TRBJ1-1|-
CASGPGLGGGTEAFF
TGTGCTAGTGGTCCGGGGTTGGGGGGTGGCACTGAAGCTTTCTTT
>-|TRBV7-2|TRBJ2-3|TRBD2
CASSTGLAGVTDTQYF
TGTGCCAGCAGCACGGGACTAGCGGGAGTCACAGATACGCAGTATTTT
>once|TRBV6-5|TRBJ2-7|-
CASSYRGIGTYEQYF
TGTGCCAGCAGTTACAGGGGAATCGGTACCTACGAGCAGTACTTC
>-|TRBV7-2|TRBJ1-6|-
CASSIGEGYSPLHF
TGTGCCAGCAGCATCGGGGAAGGGTATTCACCCCTCCACTTT
>-|TRBV11-2|TRBJ2-2|TRBD2
CASSFAPGTRRGTGELFF
TGTGCCAGCAGCTTTGCTCCCGGGACTAGAAGAGGGACCGGGGAGCTGTTTTTT
>-|TRBV2|TRBJ2-5|TRBD2
CASSAQLAVQETQYF
TGTGCCAGCAGTGCCCAACTAGCGGTACAAGAGACCCAGTACTTC
>-|TRBV19|TRBJ1-4|-
CASSIFLGARDEKLFF
TGTGCCAGTAGTATCTTCTTGGGGGCGCGAGATGAAAAACTGTTTTTT
>few|TRBV5-5|TRBJ1-2|-
CASSLEAGEVGYTF
TGTGCCAGCAGCTTGGAGGCAGGGGAAGTTGGCTACACCTTC
>-|TRBV20-1|TRBJ2-1|-
CSATDNEQFF
TGCAGTGCTACCGACAATGAGCAGTTCTTC
>once|TRBV19|TRBJ2-1|-
CASSIGTDNEQFF
TGTGCCAGTAGTATAGGAACGGACAATGAGCAGTTCTTC
>-|TRBV6-6|TRBJ1-5|TRBD1
CASSYSTGLENQPQHF
TGTGCCAGCAGTTACTCGACAGGGTTAGAGAATCAGCCCCAGCATTTT
>-|TRBV9|TRBJ2-3|TRBD2
CASSLPGTSGADTQYF
TGTGCCAGCAGCTTACCCGGGACTAGCGGGGCAGATACGCAGTATTTT
>-|TRBV4-2|TRBJ1-2|-
CASSQEFNTNYGYTF
TGTGCCAGCAGCCAAGAATTTAACACTAACTATGGCTACACCTTC
>-|TRBV14|TRBJ2-1|TRBD1
CASSHLTGVEQFF
TGTGCCAGCAGCCACCTTACAGGGGTTGAGCAGTTCTTC
>-|TRBV7-8|TRBJ2-5|-
CASSRVFLETQYF
TGTGCCAGCAGCCGCGTATTTCTAGAGACCCAGTACTTC
>-|TRBV25-1|TRBJ1-1|-
CASSQGTEAFF
TGTGCCAGCAGTCAGGGGACTGAAGCTTTCTTT
>-|TRBV11-2|TRBJ2-3|-
CASSSIRGTADTQYF
TGTGCCAGCAGCTCAATACGGGGTACGGCAGATACGCAGTATTTT
>-|TRBV11-3|TRBJ2-3|TRBD2
CASSSYSGISTDTQYF
TGTGCCAGCAGCTCTTATAGCGGGATTAGCACAGATACGCAGTATTTT
>-|TRBV10-3|TRBJ2-1|-
CATVGEAGWNEQFF
TGTGCCACCGTAGGGGAGGCAGGGTGGAATGAGCAGTTCTTC
>-|TRBV24-1|TRBJ2-5|-
CATSEWGSQETQYF
TGTGCCACCAGTGAGTGGGGCAGCCAAGAGACCCAGTACTTC